This TCR beta chain was profiled in a study of OX40 agonist ivuxolimab in advanced cancers. The germline CDR1 and CDR2 sequences are MNHEY and SVGAGI. Trimming pared 7 bases from V and 7 bases from J, leaving 4 bases between. The CDR3 runs 10 residues. In its sample, this clone was seen once. Patients were ruled out by autoimmune disease history or systemic immunosuppression. Assay used: immunoSEQ multiplex PCR; TCRdb lists only in-frame clones, some missing. The sample consists of approximately 52,000 clones, 86% of them appearing once. Sample: CD4+ or CD8+ T cells sorted from blood, taken in a trial of the OX40 agonist ivuxolimab. The receptor was derived from an adult with an advanced solid tumor such as melanoma, head and neck, liver or kidney cancer. The J gene is TRBJ1-4, the V gene TRBV6-5; D call uncertain. Here the CDR3 reads CASKSEKLFF. The CDR3 nucleotides read TGTGCCAGCAAAAGTGAAAAACTGTTTTTT.